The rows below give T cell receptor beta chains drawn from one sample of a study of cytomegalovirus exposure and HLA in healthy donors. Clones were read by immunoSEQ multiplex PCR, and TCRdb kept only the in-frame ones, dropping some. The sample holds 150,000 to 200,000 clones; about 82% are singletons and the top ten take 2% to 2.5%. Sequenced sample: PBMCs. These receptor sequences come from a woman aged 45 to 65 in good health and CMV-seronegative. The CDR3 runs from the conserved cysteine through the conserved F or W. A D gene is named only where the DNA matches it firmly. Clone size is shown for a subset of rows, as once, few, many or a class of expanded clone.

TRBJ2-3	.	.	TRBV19	CASSIRGQIFGTDTQYF	TGTGCCAGTAGTATTCGCGGACAGATTTTCGGCACAGATACGCAGTATTTT
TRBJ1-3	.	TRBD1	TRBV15	CATSRSGTGGNTIYF	TGTGCCACCAGCAGATCTGGGACAGGGGGTAACACCATATATTTT
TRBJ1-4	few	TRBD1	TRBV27	CASRLDREGNEKLFF	TGTGCCAGCAGACTGGACAGGGAGGGAAATGAAAAACTGTTTTTT
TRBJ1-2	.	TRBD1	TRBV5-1	CASNPTGDFRGYTF	TGCGCCAGCAACCCGACAGGGGATTTTCGTGGCTACACCTTC
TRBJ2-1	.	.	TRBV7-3	CASSPNLMSSYNEQFF	TGTGCCAGCAGTCCCAATCTAATGAGCTCCTACAATGAGCAGTTCTTC
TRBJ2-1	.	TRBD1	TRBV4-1	CASSPTGAYNEQFF	TGCGCCAGCAGCCCGACAGGGGCCTACAATGAGCAGTTCTTC
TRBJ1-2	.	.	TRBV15	CATSRDKSYGYTF	TGTGCCACCAGCAGAGATAAGAGCTATGGCTACACCTTC
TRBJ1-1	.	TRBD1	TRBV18	CASSPQRDRLNTEAFF	TGTGCCAGCTCACCACAAAGGGACAGACTGAACACTGAAGCTTTCTTT
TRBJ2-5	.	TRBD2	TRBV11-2	CASRSSTSGSEYQETQYF	TGTGCCAGCCGATCCTCGACTAGCGGGAGTGAGTACCAAGAGACCCAGTACTTC
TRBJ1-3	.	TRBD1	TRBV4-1	CASTQEGAGAGGNTIYF	TGCGCCAGCACCCAAGAGGGGGCAGGGGCTGGTGGAAACACCATATATTTT
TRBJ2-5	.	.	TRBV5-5	CASSLAITETQYF	TGTGCCAGCAGCTTGGCTATCACAGAGACCCAGTACTTC
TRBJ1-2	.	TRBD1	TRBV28	CASSSGQGVQGYTF	TGTGCCAGCAGTTCAGGACAGGGGGTCCAGGGCTACACCTTC
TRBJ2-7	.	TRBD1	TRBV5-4	CASSPRTGTYEQYF	TGTGCCAGCAGCCCCCGGACAGGGACGTACGAGCAGTACTTC
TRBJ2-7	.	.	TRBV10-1	CASSESNRADYEQYF	TGCGCCAGCAGTGAGTCGAACAGGGCCGACTACGAGCAGTACTTC
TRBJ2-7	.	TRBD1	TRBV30	CAWSQAGGYEQYF	TGTGCCTGGAGTCAAGCAGGGGGCTACGAGCAGTACTTC
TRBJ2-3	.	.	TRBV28	CASSTTATDTQYF	TGTGCCAGCAGTACCACAGCCACAGATACGCAGTATTTT
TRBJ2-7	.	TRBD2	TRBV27	CASSSTSGYTYEQYF	TGTGCCAGCAGTTCGACTAGCGGGTATACCTACGAGCAGTACTTC
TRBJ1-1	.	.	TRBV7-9	CASSLLYARNTEAFF	TGTGCCAGCAGCTTACTATACGCGAGGAACACTGAAGCTTTCTTT
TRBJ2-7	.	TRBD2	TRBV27	CASSRGLGPYEQYF	TGTGCCAGCAGCCGAGGACTAGGTCCCTACGAGCAGTACTTC
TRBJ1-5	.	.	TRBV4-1	CASSQDLGGIRNQPQHF	TGCGCCAGCAGCCAAGATCTCGGGGGGATTCGCAATCAGCCCCAGCATTTT
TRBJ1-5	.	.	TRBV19	CASSRDTSRNQPQHF	TGTGCCAGTAGCCGTGACACCTCTCGCAATCAGCCCCAGCATTTT
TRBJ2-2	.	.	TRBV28	CASSLFPSNTGELFF	TGTGCCAGCAGTTTATTTCCATCGAACACCGGGGAGCTGTTTTTT
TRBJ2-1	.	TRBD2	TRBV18	CASSLSLAGGSYNEQFF	TGTGCCAGCTCTCTCTCCTTAGCGGGTGGTTCCTACAATGAGCAGTTCTTC
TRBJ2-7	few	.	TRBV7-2	CASTLTAGVQQYF	TGTGCCAGCACCCTTACCGCCGGGGTTCAGCAGTACTTC
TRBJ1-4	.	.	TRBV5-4	CASSLGQGLGEKLFF	TGTGCCAGCAGCTTAGGCCAGGGCTTGGGGGAAAAACTGTTTTTT
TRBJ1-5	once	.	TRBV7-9	CASSLGSPNQPQHF	TGTGCCAGCAGCTTAGGGAGTCCAAATCAGCCCCAGCATTTT
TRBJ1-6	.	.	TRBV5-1	CASSGVRDSPLHF	TGCGCCAGCAGCGGGGTCAGGGATTCACCCCTCCACTTT
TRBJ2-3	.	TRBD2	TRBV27	CASSLRAGTSVTDTQYF	TGTGCCAGCAGTCTCCGGGCTGGGACTAGCGTAACAGATACGCAGTATTTT
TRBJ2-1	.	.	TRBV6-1	CASSPRFGGHNEQFF	TGTGCCAGCAGTCCCCGGTTTGGCGGGCACAATGAGCAGTTCTTC
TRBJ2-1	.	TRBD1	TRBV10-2	CASSESDRDDEQFF	TGCGCCAGCAGTGAGTCCGACAGGGACGATGAGCAGTTCTTC
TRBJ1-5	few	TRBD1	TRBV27	CASSSLGTGFQPQHF	TGTGCCAGCAGTTCCTTGGGGACAGGGTTCCAGCCCCAGCATTTT
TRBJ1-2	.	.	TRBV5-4	CASSLEPTGNYGYTF	TGTGCCAGCAGCCTAGAACCGACAGGAAACTATGGCTACACCTTC
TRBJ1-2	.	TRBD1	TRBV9	CASSRDRGRGIYGYTF	TGTGCCAGCAGCAGGGACAGGGGGCGCGGTATCTATGGCTACACCTTC
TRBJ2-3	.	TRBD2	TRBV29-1	CSVPGTSVYTDTQYF	TGCAGCGTACCCGGGACTAGCGTATATACAGATACGCAGTATTTT